These 17 T cell receptor beta chains originate from one sample sequenced in a study of T cells in Graves' hyperthyroidism and ophthalmopathy. TCR beta CDR3 sequences were amplified from RNA transcripts. When the TCR CDR3 underwent first-round RT-PCR, the HTBI primer set was used. TCRdb called the multiplex PCR reads again in MiXCR, with one record for every CDR3 protein. Among some 320,000 distinct CDR3 sequences listed, roughly 15% were seen once. The sample comprised blood. These receptors came from a woman aged 35 to 49 with Graves' ophthalmopathy.

This clonotype occurred a few times. The V call is TRBV12-3 or TRBV12-4, the J call TRBJ1-6; no clear D. Trimming shortened V by 0 bases and J by 9 bases, and 6 bases separated the two germline ends. This CDR3 has 13 residues. DNA for the CDR3: TGTGCCAGCAGTTTAGCGCAAGGTTCACCCCTCCACTTT. Protein product: CASSLAQGSPLHF.

This clonotype was picked up many times. The chain combines TRBV28 with TRBJ2-3; no clear D. Trimming took 7 bases from V and 2 from J, leaving 19 bases between them. This CDR3 contains 16 residues. Germline CDR1 reads MDHEN; CDR2 reads SYDVKM. The CDR3 region is CASTNLGKAHTDTQYF. DNA for the CDR3: TGTGCCAGCACAAATCTGGGCAAAGCGCACACAGATACGCAGTATTTT.

Comments on this clonotype: A much larger clone differs from this one at a single base, so this may be a read error. J is TRBJ2-3 and V is TRBV9; D uncertain. The CDR3 is 12 residues long. V lost 7 bases to trimming and J lost 2 bases, with 8 bases between them. In germline, CDR1 is SGDLS, CDR2 YYNGEE. This chain's CDR3 is CASGELTDTQYF. CDR3 bases: TGTGCCAGCGGCGAGCTCACAGATACGCAGTATTTT. Full variable domain (missing parts from reference TRBV9 and TRBJ2-3): DSGVTQTPKHLITATGQRVTLRCSPRSGDLSVYWYQQSLDQGLQFLIQYYNGEERAKGNILERFSAQQFPDLHSELNLSSLELGDSALYFCASGELTDTQYFGPGTRLTVL.

This clonotype was observed at least ten times. The chain joins TRBV2 to TRBJ2-7, with 8 bases fitting TRBD2. The germline V gene has CDR1 SNHLY and CDR2 FYNNEI. This CDR3 region has 14 residues. With 5 bases clipped from V and 4 bases from J, the junction kept 7 bases outside the gene matches. This chain's CDR3 is CASSQSGRGYEQYF. CDR3 nucleotide sequence: TGTGCCAGCAGTCAGAGCGGGAGAGGGTACGAGCAGTACTTC.

V gene TRBV6-2 or TRBV6-3 combines with J gene TRBJ1-2; 7 nucleotides align to TRBD1. Trimming removed 7 bases from V and 4 bases from J; junction bases left unmatched: 6. The CDR3 totals 13 residues. The germline CDR1 and CDR2 sequences are MNHEY and SVGEGT. As DNA, the CDR3 is TGTGCCAGCATCCCGACAGGGCCCTATGGCTACACCTTC. Its translation is CASIPTGPYGYTF.

This clonotype has a count of ten or more. The CDR3 reads CATSRQGRNEKLFF. The DNA of the CDR3 is TGTGCCACCAGCAGACAGGGCCGTAATGAAAAACTGTTTTTT. The chain carries TRBV15 and TRBJ1-4; TRBD1 is a possible D gene (5 bases). Trimming removed 2 bases at V and 4 bases at J, with 8 bases between. Germline V gene sequence: CDR1 LNHNV, CDR2 YYDKDF (reference sequence). This CDR3 contains 14 residues.

This clonotype was counted at least ten times. This chain joins TRBV7-2 and TRBJ2-7, with 7 positions matching TRBD1. CDR1 is SGHTA and CDR2 is FQGNSA in the germline V gene. This CDR3 contains 15 residues. V trimming: 3 bases; J trimming: 1 base; junction bases outside the gene matches: 6. The CDR3 sequence: CASSFSTRGSYEQYF. The CDR3 DNA follows: TGTGCCAGCAGCTTTAGTACCAGGGGGTCCTACGAGCAGTACTTC.

This clonotype appeared many times. The chain links TRBV12-3 or TRBV12-4 to TRBJ1-5; D ambiguous. Trimming removed 2 bases from V and 1 base from J, with 9 bases in between. This CDR3 is built from 15 residues. This chain's CDR3 is CASSLNQGSNQPQHF. The CDR3, as DNA: TGTGCCAGCAGTTTAAACCAAGGGAGCAATCAGCCCCAGCATTTT.

This chain connects TRBV5-4 to TRBJ2-1; D uncertain. The CDR3 extends over 16 amino acids. CDR1 and CDR2 from the germline V gene are SGHNT and YYREEE (reference sequence). Trimming cost V 3 bases and J 0 bases, with 13 bases left between them. CDR3 sequence reads: CASSSDRRSSYNEQFF. CDR3 sequence (DNA): TGTGCCAGCAGCTCAGACCGCAGGAGCTCCTACAATGAGCAGTTCTTC.

This clonotype was seen a few times. This clone may be a read error of a much larger clone one base away. V and J are TRBV15 and TRBJ1-2; 10 bases match TRBD1. From germline, CDR1 is LNHNV and CDR2 YYDKDF (reference sequence). There are 16 residues in the CDR3. The CDR3 sequence is CATSRDGGQGYYGHTF. The CDR3, as DNA: TGTGCCACCAGCAGAGATGGGGGACAGGGGTACTATGGCCACACCTTC.

At least ten counts were recorded for this clonotype. The chain is built from TRBV12-3 or TRBV12-4 and TRBJ2-2; D perhaps matches TRBD1 (7 bases). With 5 bases removed from V and 4 bases from J, the gap between germline ends came to 14 bases. The CDR3 extends over 15 amino acids. CDR3 DNA: TGTGCCAGCAGTCCACAGGGGAGGCGCACCGGGGAGCTGTTTTTT. Residues: CASSPQGRRTGELFF.

The chain combines TRBV5-6 with TRBJ2-2, with D perhaps being TRBD1 or TRBD2 (5 bases each). Trimming took 0 bases from V and 7 from J, leaving 13 bases between them. The germline V gene has CDR1 SGHDT and CDR2 YYEEEE. CDR3 size: 15 residues. The CDR3 sequence is CASSLGTGGYGELFF. In DNA form, the CDR3 reads TGTGCCAGCAGCTTGGGAACAGGAGGTTACGGGGAGCTGTTTTTT.

This clonotype occurred a few times. The chain has TRBV3-1 and TRBJ2-1, with 9 positions matching TRBD1. V lost 4 bases to trimming and J lost 5 bases; unmatched junction nucleotides: 3. CDR1 is LGHDT and CDR2 is YNNKEL in the germline V gene (reference sequence). The CDR3 is 14 residues long. This chain's CDR3 is CASSLRTGDNEQFF. The CDR3 DNA reads as TGTGCCAGCAGCCTTAGGACAGGGGACAATGAGCAGTTCTTC.

Ten or more counts support this clonotype. V gene TRBV24-1 combines with J gene TRBJ1-4; D not certain. The germline gives CDR1 KGHDR, CDR2 SFDVKD. CDR3 length equals 12 residues. Trimming shortened V by 3 bases and J by 6 bases, and 4 bases separated the two germline ends. The CDR3 loop is CATSDTYEKLFF. In DNA form, the CDR3 reads TGTGCCACCAGTGATACATATGAAAAACTGTTTTTT.

This clonotype was recorded many times. The V and J genes are TRBV28 and TRBJ2-7; TRBD1 agrees at 7 bases. The CDR3 consists of 14 residues. V shed 6 bases and J 2 bases; nucleotides not matched to a gene: 7. Per the germline V gene, CDR1 is MDHEN and CDR2 is SYDVKM. The CDR3 DNA follows: TGTGCCAGCAGCCTACAGGGGTTAACCTACGAGCAGTACTTC. Protein product: CASSLQGLTYEQYF.

The chain is built from TRBV7-9 and TRBJ1-2; a possible D gene is TRBD1 (5 bases). Trimming stripped 5 bases from V and 4 bases from J, with 14 bases between. The CDR3 spans 14 residues. CDR1 and CDR2 (germline): SEHNR, FQNEAQ (reference sequence). The CDR3 nucleotides read TGTGCCAGCAGCGAGGTCGGGGACCCCTATGGCTACACCTTC. Amino acids: CASSEVGDPYGYTF.

This clonotype was seen at least ten times. The chain uses TRBV7-9 and TRBJ2-5; D is perhaps TRBD2 (6 bases). The germline V gene encodes CDR1 SEHNR and CDR2 FQNEAQ (reference sequence). Trimming cost V 5 bases and J 2 bases, with 15 bases left between them. The CDR3 contains 15 residues. For the CDR3, the DNA is TGTGCCAGCAGCCCAGGAGGGAGCGAGCAAGAGACCCAGTACTTC. This sequence encodes CASSPGGSEQETQYF.